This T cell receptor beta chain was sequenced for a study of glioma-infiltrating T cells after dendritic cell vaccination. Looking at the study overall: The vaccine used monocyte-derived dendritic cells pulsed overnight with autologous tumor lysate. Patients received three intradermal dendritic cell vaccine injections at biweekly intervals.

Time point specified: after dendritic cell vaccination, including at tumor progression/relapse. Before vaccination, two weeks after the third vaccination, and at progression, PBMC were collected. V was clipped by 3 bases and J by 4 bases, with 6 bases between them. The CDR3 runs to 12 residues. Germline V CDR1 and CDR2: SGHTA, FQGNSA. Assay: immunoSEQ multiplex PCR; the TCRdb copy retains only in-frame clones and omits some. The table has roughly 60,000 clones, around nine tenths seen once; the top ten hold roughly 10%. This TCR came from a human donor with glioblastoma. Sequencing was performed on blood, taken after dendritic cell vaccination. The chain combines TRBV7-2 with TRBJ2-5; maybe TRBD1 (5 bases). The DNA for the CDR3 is TGTGCCAGCAGCTTCAGGGCAGAGACCCAGTACTTC. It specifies CASSFRAETQYF.